The next 9 T cell receptor beta chains were all read from a single sample in a study of early T cells in non-severe SARS-CoV-2 infection. MiXCR, applied by TCRdb to the 5' RACE reads, yields one record per CDR3 protein. The table has tens of thousands of distinct CDR3 sequences, roughly 16% seen once. Material: whole blood, obtained at baseline. The receptor set was obtained from an adult who was a healthcare worker with PCR-confirmed SARS-CoV-2 infection or an uninfected control (not recorded which).

In this sample, this clonotype turned up a few times. This chain uses TRBV4-2 with TRBJ2-7; D is perhaps TRBD1 (6 bases). The CDR3 is 16 amino acids. CDR1 is LGHNA and CDR2 is YNFKEQ in the germline V gene. V shed 0 bases and J shed 1 base, with 13 bases lying between them. For the CDR3, the DNA is TGTGCCAGCAGCCAAGATTTGAGAGGGGGATCCTACGAGCAGTACTTC. This codes for CASSQDLRGGSYEQYF.

At least ten counts were recorded for this clonotype. The V gene is TRBV7-6, the J gene TRBJ2-1; possibly TRBD1 or TRBD2 for D (5 bases each). The germline gives CDR1 SGHVS, CDR2 FNYEAQ. The germline V and J ends were trimmed by 2 bases and 3 bases, with 17 bases remaining between them. The CDR3 is 17 residues long. This chain's CDR3 is CASSLKVMGTFYNEQFF. Here the CDR3 DNA reads TGTGCCAGCAGCTTAAAAGTCATGGGGACGTTCTACAATGAGCAGTTCTTC.

V gene TRBV19 combines with J gene TRBJ2-3; D may correspond to TRBD1 or TRBD2 (5 bases each). V gave up 6 bases and J gave up 2 bases, with 15 bases separating them. Germline loops: CDR1 LNHDA, CDR2 SQIVND (reference sequence). This CDR3 has 15 amino acids. CDR3 loop: CASRRDGDYTDTQYF. CDR3 sequence (DNA): TGTGCCAGTAGGAGGGACGGAGACTACACAGATACGCAGTATTTT.

This clonotype was observed a handful of times. The chain combines TRBV11-2 with TRBJ2-3, with 12 positions matching TRBD2. With V trimmed by 3 bases and J by 4 bases, 11 bases remained unmatched. Germline loops: CDR1 SGHAT, CDR2 FQNNGV. The length of the CDR3 is 18 residues. The CDR3 DNA reads TGTGCCAGCAGCTTCAGGACAGGACTAGCGGGATTGCCAGATACGCAGTATTTT. Amino acid sequence: CASSFRTGLAGLPDTQYF.

This clonotype has a count of ten or more. The chain employs TRBV10-3 and TRBJ1-1, with TRBD1 as a possible D gene (5 bases). The CDR3 spans 13 residues. The germline gives CDR1 ENHRY, CDR2 SYGVKD. Trimming took 10 bases from V and 1 from J, leaving 13 bases between them. The CDR3, as DNA: TGTGCCACCGAAGGACAACCGAACACTGAAGCTTTCTTT. Protein product: CATEGQPNTEAFF.

The chain is built from TRBV5-6 and TRBJ2-3; 9 bases map to TRBD2. The CDR3 is made up of 19 amino acids. J lost 0 bases, V lost 3 bases, and 14 bases had no gene match. Germline-derived CDR1 and CDR2 are SGHDT and YYEEEE. The CDR3 DNA is TGTGCCAGCAGCTCCCGGGGGACTAGCCGGACCCTTAGCACAGATACGCAGTATTTT. This encodes CASSSRGTSRTLSTDTQYF.

This clonotype was counted a few times. The genes are TRBV5-1 and TRBJ2-2; D remains unclear. With 3 bases removed from V and 5 bases from J, the gap between germline ends came to 11 bases. The CDR3 runs 14 residues. The germline gives CDR1 SGHRS, CDR2 YFSETQ. The CDR3 nucleotides are TGCGCCAGCAGCTCCGTGCTAGGGACCGGGGAGCTGTTTTTT. Its translation is CASSSVLGTGELFF.

This clonotype was recorded many times. This chain joins TRBV6-1 and TRBJ1-3, with D unclear. The CDR3 loop spans 14 amino acids. CDR1 MNHNS and CDR2 SASEGT come from the germline V gene. The V end lost 4 bases, the J end lost 0 bases, and 7 bases lay between the germline ends. CDR3 coding DNA: TGTGCCAGCAGTGGATGGGACTCTGGAAACACCATATATTTT. It specifies CASSGWDSGNTIYF.

V usage is TRBV5-1 and J usage is TRBJ2-2; 8 bases line up with TRBD1. The CDR3 is made up of 16 amino acids. V was pared by 6 bases and J by 7 bases, with 14 bases of the junction left unmatched. The germline gives CDR1 SGHRS, CDR2 YFSETQ. The CDR3 is CASTRTGQGSGGELFF. DNA of the CDR3: TGCGCCAGCACCCGGACAGGACAGGGAAGCGGCGGGGAGCTGTTTTTT. The variable domain in full, completed from reference TRBV5-1 and TRBJ2-2, reads KAGVTQTPRYLIKTRGQQVTLSCSPISGHRSVSWYQQTPGQGLQFLFEYFSETQRNKGNFPGRFSGRQFSNSRSEMNVSTLELGDSALYLCASTRTGQGSGGELFFGEGSRLTVL.